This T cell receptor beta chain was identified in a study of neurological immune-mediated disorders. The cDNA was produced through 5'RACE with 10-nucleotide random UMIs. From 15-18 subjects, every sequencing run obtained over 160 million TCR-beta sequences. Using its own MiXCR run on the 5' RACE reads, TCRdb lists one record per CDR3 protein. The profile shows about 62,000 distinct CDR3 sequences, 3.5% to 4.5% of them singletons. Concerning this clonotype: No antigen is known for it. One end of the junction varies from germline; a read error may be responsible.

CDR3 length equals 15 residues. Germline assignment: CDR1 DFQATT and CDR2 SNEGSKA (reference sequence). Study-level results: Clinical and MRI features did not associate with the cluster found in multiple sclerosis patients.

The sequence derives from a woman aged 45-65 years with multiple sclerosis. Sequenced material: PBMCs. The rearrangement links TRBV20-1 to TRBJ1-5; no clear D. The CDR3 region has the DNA TGCAGTGCTCTGGACCGGATTTATAGCAATCAGCCCCAGAATTTT. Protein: CSALDRIYSNQPQNF.